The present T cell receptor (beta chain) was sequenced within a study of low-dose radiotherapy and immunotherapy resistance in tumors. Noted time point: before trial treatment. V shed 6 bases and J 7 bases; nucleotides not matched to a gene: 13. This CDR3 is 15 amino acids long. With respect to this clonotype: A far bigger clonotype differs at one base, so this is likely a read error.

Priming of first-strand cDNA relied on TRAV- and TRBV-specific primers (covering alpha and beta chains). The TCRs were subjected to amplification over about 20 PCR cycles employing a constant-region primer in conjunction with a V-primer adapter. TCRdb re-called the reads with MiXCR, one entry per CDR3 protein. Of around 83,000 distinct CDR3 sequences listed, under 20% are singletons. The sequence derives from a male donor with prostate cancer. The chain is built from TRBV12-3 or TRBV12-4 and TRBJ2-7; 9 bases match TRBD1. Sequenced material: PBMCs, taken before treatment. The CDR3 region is CASRKQGASYNEQYF. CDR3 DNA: TGTGCCAGCAGAAAACAGGGGGCTTCCTACAATGAGCAGTACTTC.